The TCR beta chain under discussion was sequenced for a study of neurological immune-mediated disorders. Study-wide results and limits: The multiple sclerosis repertoire cluster had no clinical or MRI feature associated with it.

This clonotype was seen many times. Its antigen is unidentified. Over 180 million TCR-beta sequences (from 15-18 subjects) were yielded by each sequencing run. TCRdb reprocessed the 5' RACE reads via MiXCR and lists one record per CDR3 protein. Among about 62,000 distinct CDR3 sequences listed, under 5.5% were seen once. The CDR3 spans 15 residues. Between the trimmed V and J ends, which lost 3 bases and 9 bases, there was a span of 18 bases. Sequences were obtained from PBMCs. The chain carries TRBV12-3 or TRBV12-4 and TRBJ2-1; no clear D gene. The TCR comes from a woman aged 45-59 years with multiple sclerosis. The chain's CDR3 is CASSLRTQLLIEQFF. The DNA of the CDR3 is TGTGCCAGCAGTTTGAGGACCCAACTCTTGATTGAGCAGTTCTTC.